This T cell receptor beta chain comes out of a study of shared clonotypes between healthy human individuals. General study findings and limits: Generation probabilities of non-shared clonotypes were lower (relative to those shared by all four donors). In a handful of donors, around 5.5% of naive CD4 clonotypes appeared in common.

Details on this clone: Its target is unknown.

Several immunoSEQ plates received, in even portions, the genomic DNA of each subset. Some clones are missing from TCRdb's copy, which holds only in-frame ones; the method was immunoSEQ multiplex PCR. The data hold some 2 million clones, with roughly 96% observed a single time. Trimming removed 4 bases at V and 3 bases at J, with 13 bases between. This CDR3 is 14 amino acids long. Per the germline V gene, CDR1 is SGHRS and CDR2 is YFSETQ. The V call is TRBV5-1, the J call TRBJ1-1; tentative D call: TRBD1 (6 bases). This TCR derives from a man aged 18 to 30 in good health. Sequenced input: naive CD4+ T cells sorted from blood. Subset of the sample: CD45RA+ positively selected. The CDR3 nucleotides read TGCGCCAGCAGCCCGACAGGTGGGGACACTGAAGCTTTCTTT. Its translation is CASSPTGGDTEAFF.